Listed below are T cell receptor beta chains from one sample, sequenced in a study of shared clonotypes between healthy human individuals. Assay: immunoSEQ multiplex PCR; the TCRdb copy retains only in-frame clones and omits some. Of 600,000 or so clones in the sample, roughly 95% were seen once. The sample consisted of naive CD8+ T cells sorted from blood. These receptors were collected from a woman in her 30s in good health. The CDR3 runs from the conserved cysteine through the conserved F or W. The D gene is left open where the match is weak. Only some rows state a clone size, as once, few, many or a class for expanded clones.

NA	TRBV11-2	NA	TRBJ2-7	CASSSGTSYF	TGTGCCAGCAGCAGCGGGACATCCTACTTC
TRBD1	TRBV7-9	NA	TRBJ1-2	CASSPATGTGHYGYTF	TGTGCCAGCAGCCCCGCTACCGGGACAGGGCACTATGGCTACACCTTC
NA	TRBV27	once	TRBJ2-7	CASSLWRAQGEQYF	TGTGCCAGCAGTTTATGGAGAGCCCAGGGGGAGCAGTACTTC
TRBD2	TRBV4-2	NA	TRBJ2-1	CASSQSRLAWVNEQFF	TGTGCCAGCAGCCAATCTCGACTAGCGTGGGTCAATGAGCAGTTCTTC
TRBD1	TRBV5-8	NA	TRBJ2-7	CASSWGQSTYEQYF	TGTGCCAGCAGCTGGGGACAGAGCACCTACGAGCAGTACTTC
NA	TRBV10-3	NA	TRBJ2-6	CAISDWTAPSGANVLTF	TGTGCCATCAGTGACTGGACAGCTCCCTCTGGGGCCAACGTCCTGACTTTC
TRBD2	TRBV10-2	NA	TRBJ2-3	CASREGLAGADTQYF	TGCGCCAGCAGAGAGGGACTAGCGGGAGCGGATACGCAGTATTTT
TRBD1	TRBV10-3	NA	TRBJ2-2	CAISARTGENTGELFF	TGTGCCATCAGTGCCCGGACAGGGGAGAACACCGGGGAGCTGTTTTTT
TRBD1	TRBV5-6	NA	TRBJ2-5	CASSLDREETQYF	TGTGCCAGCAGCCTGGACAGGGAAGAGACCCAGTACTTC
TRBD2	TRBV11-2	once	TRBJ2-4	CASSLERAGAVQAKNIQYF	TGTGCCAGCAGCTTAGAGAGAGCGGGAGCCGTTCAAGCCAAAAACATTCAGTACTTC
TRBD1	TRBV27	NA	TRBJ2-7	CASSAGTGAYEQYF	TGTGCCAGCTCTGCCGGGACAGGGGCCTACGAGCAGTACTTC
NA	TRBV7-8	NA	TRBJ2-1	CASSPKANEQFF	TGTGCCAGCAGTCCGAAGGCGAATGAGCAGTTCTTC
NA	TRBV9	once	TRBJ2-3	CASSLTGTTTDTQYF	TGTGCCAGCAGCCTTACAGGGACTACAACAGATACGCAGTATTTT
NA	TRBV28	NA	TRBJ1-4	CASSSALNEKLFF	TGTGCCAGCAGCTCTGCGTTGAATGAAAAACTGTTTTTT
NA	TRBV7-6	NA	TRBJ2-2	CASSSHGGSNTGELFF	TGTGCCAGCAGCTCCCATGGGGGCTCGAACACCGGGGAGCTGTTTTTT
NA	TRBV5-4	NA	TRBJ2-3	CASSMTDYSTDTQYF	TGTGCCAGCAGCATGACAGACTATAGCACAGATACGCAGTATTTT
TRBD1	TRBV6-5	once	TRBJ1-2	CASSYSGTDLNYGYTF	TGTGCCAGCAGTTACTCCGGGACAGACCTTAACTATGGCTACACCTTC
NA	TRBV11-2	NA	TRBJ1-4	CASRSVKGWLFF	TGTGCCAGCAGATCCGTAAAAGGGTGGCTGTTTTTT
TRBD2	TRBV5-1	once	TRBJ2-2	CASSSDQSGMNTGELFF	TGCGCCAGCAGCTCAGACCAGAGCGGGATGAACACCGGGGAGCTGTTTTTT
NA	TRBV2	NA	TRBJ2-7	CASSVVNSYEQYF	TGTGCCAGCAGTGTAGTCAACTCCTACGAGCAGTACTTC
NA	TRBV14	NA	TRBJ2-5	CASSQDYSTLQETQYF	TGTGCCAGCAGCCAAGATTATTCGACTTTACAAGAGACCCAGTACTTC
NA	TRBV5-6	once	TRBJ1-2	CASRWRADVYGYTF	TGTGCCAGCAGGTGGCGGGCTGACGTCTATGGCTACACCTTC
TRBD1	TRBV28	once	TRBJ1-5	CASSSWGPPGQGNQPQHF	TGTGCCAGCAGTTCCTGGGGGCCACCGGGACAGGGGAATCAGCCCCAGCATTTT